This TCR beta chain emerged from a study of regulatory T cells in long-lasting Graves disease. Background on the study: Graves' disease counted as persistent after over 5 years of antithyroid drugs with positive TSH receptor antibodies.

This clonotype has more than one count but fewer than ten. As for time point: persistent/refractory GD, antithyroid drugs over 5 years with positive TRAb. With RNA extracted from PBMCs as input, the TCR library was made. Blood from the periphery, approximately 9 milliliters in all, was drawn into EDTA tubes. CDR3 regions were amplified by Arm-PCR using iRepertoire HTBI primers to build TCR beta libraries. Each CDR3 protein is one row after TCRdb ran MiXCR on the multiplex PCR reads. This table holds roughly 400,000 distinct CDR3 sequences, around 21% found once. Germline CDR1 and CDR2: MNHGY and SVAAGI. Trimming took 3 bases from V and 4 from J, leaving 13 bases between them. The CDR3 is 16 residues long.

This chain joins TRBV6-9 and TRBJ2-6; the D gene is possibly TRBD1 (5 bases). The receptor was isolated from a female donor with Graves disease. The sequenced sample was peripheral blood mononuclear cells (PBMCs), obtained when the disease was refractory, from a patient treated with antithyroid drugs. CDR3 protein: CASSYFTGSGANVLTF. The CDR3 DNA reads as TGTGCCAGCAGTTACTTCACAGGTTCGGGGGCCAACGTCCTGACTTTC.